The sequence of this T cell receptor (beta chain) was determined in a study of blood T cell repertoires in COVID-19. The CDR3 consists of 14 residues. Trimming left V 2 bases short and J 8 bases short, with 15 bases between. Germline V gene sequence: CDR1 LNHDA, CDR2 SQIVND (reference sequence). Original processing notes: Reference gene primers were amplified, and this amplification served to estimate nucleated cell counts. Profiling relied on immunoSEQ multiplex PCR, and the TCRdb table lists in-frame clones only, not all of them. V and J calls plus clone size are reproduced from that table; the DNA served to infer D and trimming. The data show fewer than 300,000 clones, with 65% to 85% seen just once and around 1.6% held by the top ten. Seattle participants joined during active infection and were tracked over time.

The rearrangement links TRBV19 to TRBJ1-2; the D is unclear. Sequenced: peripheral blood. The source is a human donor with COVID-19, enrolled during active disease. The donor label of this sample is uncertain. The CDR3 DNA reads TGTGCCAGTAGTATATCGGCGGGAGTCCGCGGCTACACCTTC. This encodes CASSISAGVRGYTF.